Shown below are 19 T cell receptor beta chains from a single sample sequenced in a study of post-analysis software for immune sequencing data. Overall study results and limits: With TRBV5-6, TRBV5-1 and TRBV20-1 included, about five TRBV segments were more frequent in patients than in controls.

Their antigens are not known. Carried by the TCR beta cDNA libraries were unique molecular identifiers. MiXCR was run by TCRdb on the PCR reads, yielding one entry per CDR3 protein. Found here are 170,000 or so distinct CDR3 sequences, over 25% of them singletons; the top ten hold about 1.6%. The sequenced sample was blood. The receptors derive from a girl aged 10 to 17 with multiple sclerosis.

This chain links TRBV5-6 with TRBJ1-6; D call uncertain. Germline lookup yields CDR1 SGHDT and CDR2 YYEEEE. V dropped 3 bases and J dropped 7 bases, with 14 bases sitting between them. The CDR3 totals 15 residues. CDR3 loop: CASSSGLKPNSPLHF. CDR3 coding DNA: TGTGCCAGCAGCTCCGGTCTTAAGCCGAATTCACCCCTCCACTTT.

This clonotype was detected a few times. The chain employs TRBV28 and TRBJ2-1, with TRBD2 matching over 11 bases. The ends lost 6 bases at V and 6 bases at J; junction bases unmatched: 7. Germline values: CDR1 MDHEN, CDR2 SYDVKM. The CDR3 spans 15 residues. The CDR3 DNA is TGTGCCAGCAGGTCTACTAGCGGGAGTTTCAATGAGCAGTTCTTC. Amino acids: CASRSTSGSFNEQFF.

This clonotype was observed a few times. V and J are TRBV7-3 and TRBJ2-2; TRBD2 matches 13 bases. CDR1 and CDR2 from the germline V gene are SGHTA and FQGTGA. The junction had 12 bases not matched to a gene; V was cut back by 0 bases and J by 5 bases. The CDR3 runs to 20 residues. The CDR3, as DNA: TGTGCCAGCAGCTTAACACGGACTAGCGGGAGAAATGTGAGGACCGGGGAGCTGTTTTTT. Its translation is CASSLTRTSGRNVRTGELFF.

The chain links TRBV6-2 or TRBV6-3 to TRBJ2-3; 7 nucleotides agree with TRBD1. After removal of 2 bases from V and 5 bases from J, the junction contained 4 bases not matched to a gene. Germline V gives CDR1 MNHEY, CDR2 SVGEGT. CDR3 length: 14 residues. The CDR3 coding sequence is TGTGCCAGCAGTTACAACAGGGGAAGAGATACGCAGTATTTT. It encodes CASSYNRGRDTQYF.

This clonotype was found a few times. The V call is TRBV2, the J call TRBJ1-2; maybe TRBD1 (6 bases). Looked up from germline, CDR1 is SNHLY and CDR2 is FYNNEI. The CDR3 length is 15 residues. The V gene lost 1 base and the J gene lost 2 bases, with 11 bases spanning the gap. The CDR3: CASSEDGQRNYGYTF. The DNA of the CDR3 is TGTGCCAGCAGTGAAGACGGACAGCGAAACTATGGCTACACCTTC.

This sequence joins TRBV18 and TRBJ1-1; 7 bases are a match to TRBD1. V was clipped by 4 bases and J by 2 bases; unmatched bases: 7. This CDR3 is 15 amino acids long. Germline V gene lookup returns CDR1 KGHSH and CDR2 LQKENI. CDR3 amino acids: CASSLEDRSNTEAFF. The CDR3 DNA follows: TGTGCCAGCTCACTTGAGGACAGGTCAAACACTGAAGCTTTCTTT.

This clonotype was counted at least ten times. The chain joins TRBV5-1 to TRBJ2-3, with D unresolved. Germline CDR1 is SGHRS and CDR2 is YFSETQ. Deletions cut 0 bases from V and 6 bases from J, with 5 bases between. The CDR3 consists of 12 residues. Here the CDR3 reads CASSLAGDTQYF. The CDR3 bases are TGCGCCAGCAGCTTGGCCGGTGATACGCAGTATTTT.

This clonotype was observed a handful of times. The V and J genes are TRBV14 and TRBJ2-1; the match to TRBD2 covers 14 bases. The germline V gene encodes CDR1 SGHDN and CDR2 FVKESK. J gave up 7 bases and V 4 bases, and 9 bases lay outside the gene matches. This CDR3 has 17 residues. The CDR3, as DNA: TGTGCCAGCAGCCCCCGGACTAGCGGGAGGTCCGGGAATGAGCAGTTCTTC. This translates into CASSPRTSGRSGNEQFF.

This clonotype appeared many times. This chain joins TRBV20-1 and TRBJ1-2, with D hard to call. Trimming removed 0 bases from V and 8 bases from J, with 19 bases in between. In germline, CDR1 is DFQATT, CDR2 SNEGSKA (reference sequence). The length of the CDR3 is 15 residues. The CDR3 protein is CSARDADDKPWGYTF. The DNA for the CDR3 is TGCAGTGCTAGAGATGCGGATGACAAACCGTGGGGCTACACCTTC.

For this clonotype: Germline is not matched at one junction end, which may reflect a read error. V gene TRBV6-6 combines with J gene TRBJ2-1; TRBD1 might be the D (7 bases). CDR3 length: 16 amino acids. Germline CDR1 MNHNY, CDR2 SVGAGI (reference sequence). The chain's CDR3 is CASIGAGGSSYNGQFF. The CDR3 bases are TGTGCCAGCATCGGGGCAGGGGGGAGCTCCTACAATGGGCAGTTCTTC.

This chain connects TRBV27 to TRBJ2-7; D may correspond to TRBD1 or TRBD2 (5 bases each). This CDR3 has 14 amino acids. From germline, CDR1 is MNHEY and CDR2 SMNVEV (reference sequence). V was clipped by 5 bases and J by 9 bases, with 20 bases between them. The CDR3 spells CASSAGTEPKMQYF. In DNA form, the CDR3 reads TGTGCCAGCAGTGCCGGGACCGAGCCTAAAATGCAGTACTTC.

There are a few counts of this clonotype. A much larger clone differs from this one at a single base, so this may be a read error. The chain combines TRBV29-1 with TRBJ2-7, with D tentatively TRBD2 (6 bases). The CDR3 runs to 13 residues. V lost 5 bases, J lost 7 bases, and 18 bases lay in between. Germline CDR1 is SQVTM and CDR2 is ANQGSEA. CDR3 sequence: CSVSLRDGNEQYF. CDR3 coding DNA: TGCAGCGTTTCCCTGCGGGATGGGAATGAGCAGTACTTC.

Regarding this clonotype: One junction end disagrees with the germline gene, perhaps due to a read error. The chain employs TRBV3-1 and TRBJ1-4, with D maybe TRBD1 (5 bases). The CDR3 sequence is 16 residues long. In germline, CDR1 is LGHDT, CDR2 YNNKEL (reference sequence). This chain's CDR3 is CAGSPKRGATNEKLFF. The CDR3 bases are TGTGCCGGCAGCCCTAAAAGGGGTGCAACTAATGAAAAACTGTTTTTT. Full variable domain (rest looked up from reference TRBV3-1 and TRBJ1-4): DTAVSQTPKYLVTQMGNDKSIKCEQNLGHDTMYWYKQDSKKFLKIMFSYNNKELIINETVPNRFSPKSPDKAHLNLHINSLELGDSAVYFCAGSPKRGATNEKLFFGSGTQLSVL.

The chain is built from TRBV5-1 and TRBJ2-1, with 9 bases matching TRBD1. The CDR3 runs 15 residues. Trimming at V came to 6 bases and at J to 9 bases, leaving 13 bases not matched to a gene. Germline V gene data show CDR1 as SGHRS and CDR2 as YFSETQ. Here the CDR3 reads CASTPQTGGSSEQFF. In DNA form, the CDR3 reads TGCGCCAGCACGCCTCAGACAGGGGGGTCAAGTGAGCAGTTCTTC. The full variable domain, in which reference TRBV5-1 and TRBJ2-1 provide the parts outside the CDR3, is KAGVTQTPRYLIKTRGQQVTLSCSPISGHRSVSWYQQTPGQGLQFLFEYFSETQRNKGNFPGRFSGRQFSNSRSEMNVSTLELGDSALYLCASTPQTGGSSEQFFGPGTRLTVL.

As concerns this clonotype: Just one base apart from a much larger clone, this may be a read error. The chain links TRBV5-1 to TRBJ2-1; D gene ambiguous. The better agreement between TRBJ2-7 and the DNA end casts doubt on the J call. The CDR3 contains 15 residues. Germline values: CDR1 SGHRS, CDR2 YFSETQ. CDR3 nucleotide sequence: TGCGCCAGCAGCTTGACCCACAGCTCCTACAATGAGCAGTACTTC. The encoded protein is CASSLTHSSYNEQYF.

This clonotype was seen a handful of times. The genes are TRBV5-5 and TRBJ1-1, with D hard to call. Trimming removed 3 bases from V and 2 bases from J, with 14 bases in between. The germline gives CDR1 SGHKS, CDR2 YYEKEE (reference sequence). The CDR3 is 15 amino acids. CDR3 sequence reads: CASSYPLTRNTEAFF. The CDR3 DNA reads as TGTGCCAGCAGCTATCCCCTAACCAGAAACACTGAAGCTTTCTTT. Complete variable domain (other parts from reference TRBV5-5 and TRBJ1-1): DAGVTQSPTHLIKTRGQQVTLRCSPISGHKSVSWYQQVLGQGPQFIFQYYEKEERGRGNFPDRFSARQFPNYSSELNVNALLLGDSALYLCASSYPLTRNTEAFFGQGTRLTVV.

There are many counts of this clonotype. The J gene is TRBJ1-2, the V gene TRBV29-1; possible D gene TRBD1, 6 bases. The CDR3 extends over 11 amino acids. CDR1 and CDR2 (germline): SQVTM, ANQGSEA. V lost 5 bases, J lost 8 bases, and 12 bases lay in between. The CDR3 protein is CSVTQGPGYTF. CDR3 sequence (DNA): TGCAGCGTTACACAGGGCCCAGGCTACACCTTC.

This clonotype occurred a few times. Just one base apart from a much larger clone, this may be a read error. The gene calls are TRBV5-1 and TRBJ1-6, with D perhaps matching TRBD1 (5 bases). The germline CDR1 and CDR2 sequences are SGHRS and YFSETQ. This CDR3 contains 15 residues. CDR3 sequence: CASSLEGRGESPPHF. DNA for the CDR3: TGCGCCAGCAGCTTGGAGGGGCGAGGCGAATCACCCCCCCACTTT.

The chain is built from TRBV12-3 or TRBV12-4 and TRBJ2-3, with a possible D match to TRBD1 (6 bases). Trimming pared 7 bases from V and 4 bases from J, leaving 15 bases between. The CDR3 runs to 14 residues. CDR3 residues: CASIGTSYADTQYF. In DNA form, the CDR3 reads TGTGCCAGCATCGGGACAAGCTACGCAGATACGCAGTATTTT.